This T cell receptor beta chain was sequenced during a study of human T cells and chemical hapten exposure. The V end was cut by 8 bases, the J end by 12 bases, with 15 bases between. Germline CDR1 SGHRS, CDR2 YFSETQ. The CDR3 consists of 10 residues. This sample's time point: patch test 3, about 24 weeks after DPC sensitization. Treatment specified: therapeutic diphenylcyclopropenone sensitization with weekly scalp DPC. TCRdb processed the RACE reads anew with MiXCR; each CDR3 protein has one entry. The sample contains 60,000 to 65,000 distinct CDR3 sequences, 11% of which appear only once. This clonotype was seen ten or more times.

The material was whole blood, obtained in connection with sensitization to the hapten diphenylcyclopropenone (DPC). The source is a woman under 40 with alopecia areata. Some clones in this sample may be carry-over from other donors' samples. This chain uses TRBV5-1 with TRBJ2-7; TRBD1 or TRBD2 may be the D gene (5 bases each). The DNA of the CDR3 is TGCGCCAGAAGGGGACCTTCGGTGTACTTC. The encoded protein is CARRGPSVYF. Using reference TRBV5-1 and TRBJ2-7 for the parts outside the CDR3, the full variable domain is KAGVTQTPRYLIKTRGQQVTLSCSPISGHRSVSWYQQTPGQGLQFLFEYFSETQRNKGNFPGRFSGRQFSNSRSEMNVSTLELGDSALYLCARRGPSVYFGPGTRLTVT.